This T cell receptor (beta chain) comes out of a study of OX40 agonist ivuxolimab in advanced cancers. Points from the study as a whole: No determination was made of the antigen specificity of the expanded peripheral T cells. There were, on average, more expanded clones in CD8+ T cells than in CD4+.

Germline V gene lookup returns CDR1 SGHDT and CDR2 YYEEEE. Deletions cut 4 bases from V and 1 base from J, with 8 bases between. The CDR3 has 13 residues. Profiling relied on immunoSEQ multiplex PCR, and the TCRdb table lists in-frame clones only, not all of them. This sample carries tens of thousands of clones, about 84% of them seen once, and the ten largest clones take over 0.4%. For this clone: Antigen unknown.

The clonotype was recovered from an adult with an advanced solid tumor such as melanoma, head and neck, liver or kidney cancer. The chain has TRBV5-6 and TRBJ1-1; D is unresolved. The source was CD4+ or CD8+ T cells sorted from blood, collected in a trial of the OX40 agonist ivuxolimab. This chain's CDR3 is CASSLIGNTEAFF. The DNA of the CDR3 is TGTGCCAGCAGCCTCATTGGGAACACTGAAGCTTTCTTT. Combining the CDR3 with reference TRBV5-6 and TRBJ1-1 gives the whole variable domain DAGVTQSPTHLIKTRGQQVTLRCSPKSGHDTVSWYQQALGQGPQFIFQYYEEEERQRGNFPDRFSGHQFPNYSSELNVNALLLGDSALYLCASSLIGNTEAFFGQGTRLTVV.